This passage covers 13 T cell receptor beta chains from one sample sequenced in a study of control samples from healthy donors and cancer patients. Generated by immunoSEQ multiplex PCR, the TCRdb table keeps only in-frame clones and is missing some. The repertoire includes some 120,000 clones, over 75% of them detected once, and almost 2.5% sits in the top ten. Sequencing was carried out using blood. These receptors were collected from a man in his late teens or twenties in good health.

CDR3 bases: TGTGCCAGCAGTGAAGAGCCGGGGAATTTCAATGAGCAGTTCTTC. This codes for CASSEEPGNFNEQFF. This chain links TRBV2 with TRBJ2-1; possible D gene TRBD2, 5 bases. The CDR3 has 15 amino acids. The V gene lost 1 base and the J gene lost 6 bases, with 13 bases spanning the gap. The germline V gene encodes CDR1 SNHLY and CDR2 FYNNEI.

V usage is TRBV11-3 and J usage is TRBJ2-7; TRBD2 might be the D (6 bases). Germline-derived CDR1 and CDR2 are SGHNT and YENEEA. This CDR3 comprises 16 residues. V was trimmed by 2 bases and J by 5 bases, leaving 19 bases between them. In DNA form, the CDR3 reads TGTGCCAGCAGCTTAACCCCAGCCGGGGGTCCCCACGAGCAGTACTTC. Residues: CASSLTPAGGPHEQYF.

The chain recombines TRBV5-1 with TRBJ1-5; D call uncertain. The CDR3 consists of 15 residues. In germline, CDR1 is SGHRS, CDR2 YFSETQ. Trimming took off 0 bases at V and 3 bases at J, with 10 bases between the two ends. The CDR3: CASSLAGDPNQPQHF. The CDR3 DNA reads as TGCGCCAGCAGCTTGGCCGGGGATCCCAATCAGCCCCAGCATTTT.

The chain combines TRBV6-5 with TRBJ2-3; 9 bases align to TRBD1. Germline loops: CDR1 MNHEY, CDR2 SVGAGI. V was pared by 6 bases and J by 5 bases, with 6 bases of the junction left unmatched. This CDR3 spans 14 amino acids. The CDR3 nucleotides are TGTGCCAGCAGCCGGGACAGGGAAATAGATACGCAGTATTTT. The encoded protein is CASSRDREIDTQYF.

This chain links TRBV4-1 with TRBJ2-7, with unresolved D. From germline, CDR1 is MGHRA and CDR2 YSYEKL. The CDR3 has 13 amino acids. The V gene lost 0 bases and the J gene lost 3 bases, with 6 bases spanning the gap. The CDR3 DNA is TGCGCCAGCAGCCAAGAAGGCGTCTACGAGCAGTACTTC. Its translation is CASSQEGVYEQYF.

The V call is TRBV4-1, the J call TRBJ2-1; 8 bases agree with TRBD1. The V gene's germline CDR1 is MGHRA and CDR2 YSYEKL. This CDR3 has 14 residues. The V and J ends lost 3 bases and 12 bases, in that order; junction bases with no gene match: 10. The CDR3 DNA is TGCGCCAGCAGCCACCCACAGGGGGGCTCCCCGCAGTTCTTC. Residues: CASSHPQGGSPQFF.

This clone was detected only once. The rearrangement joins TRBV19 to TRBJ1-5, with D perhaps matching TRBD1 (6 bases). Trimming took 3 bases from V and 5 from J, leaving 11 bases between them. CDR3 length equals 14 residues. Germline V lookup: CDR1 LNHDA, CDR2 SQIVND (reference sequence). For the CDR3, the DNA is TGTGCCAGTAGTATCAGGACAGTGGATCAGCCCCAGCATTTT. Protein sequence: CASSIRTVDQPQHF.

This chain joins TRBV4-2 and TRBJ2-1; D is perhaps TRBD1 (5 bases). This CDR3 is 20 amino acids long. From germline, CDR1 is LGHNA and CDR2 YNFKEQ. The ends were cut back, 0 bases at V and 2 bases at J, with 23 bases in the middle. The CDR3 DNA reads as TGTGCCAGCAGCCAAGATTCATTTTTAGGTAGGGGCCAACCCTACAATGAGCAGTTCTTC. Translating gives CASSQDSFLGRGQPYNEQFF.

The chain has TRBV29-1 and TRBJ1-1; 8 nucleotides agree with TRBD1. J was trimmed by 5 bases and V by 4 bases; bases with no gene match: 9. The CDR3 is made up of 14 amino acids. CDR1 is SQVTM, CDR2 ANQGSEA, per germline. The CDR3 DNA reads as TGCAGCGTTGTCAGGGGGCTTTCGGGAACTGAAGCTTTCTTT. It codes for CSVVRGLSGTEAFF.

This chain uses TRBV11-3 with TRBJ1-1; D may be TRBD1 (5 bases). This CDR3 is built from 14 residues. V lost 6 bases and J lost 4, with 15 bases in between. Germline CDR1 is SGHNT and CDR2 is YENEEA. The CDR3 nucleotides are TGTGCCAGCAGGACAGATCTCGGGGGCACTGAAGCTTTCTTT. Translation: CASRTDLGGTEAFF.

J is TRBJ2-2 and V is TRBV6-4, with D possibly matching TRBD2 (5 bases). V was trimmed by 3 bases and J by 0 bases, leaving 8 bases between them. The germline V gene has CDR1 MRHNA and CDR2 SNTAGT. This CDR3 is built from 15 residues. The chain's CDR3 is CASSEGETNTGELFF. CDR3 DNA sequence: TGTGCCAGCAGTGAGGGAGAAACGAACACCGGGGAGCTGTTTTTT.

This rearrangement joins TRBV2 to TRBJ1-4; TRBD1 might be the D (6 bases). This CDR3 contains 14 residues. Germline loops: CDR1 SNHLY, CDR2 FYNNEI. Trimming shortened V by 1 base and J by 3 bases, and 6 bases separated the two germline ends. CDR3 sequence (DNA): TGTGCCAGCAGTGAAGGGACAGCTAATGAAAAACTGTTTTTT. Protein sequence: CASSEGTANEKLFF.

The rearrangement links TRBV2 to TRBJ1-5; no definite D call. The CDR3 loop spans 14 amino acids. V was cut by 4 bases and J by 2 bases, with 9 bases left in between. Germline assignment: CDR1 SNHLY and CDR2 FYNNEI. The CDR3 nucleotides are TGTGCCAGCAGTGTTGCCGATCGCAATCAGCCCCAGCATTTT. This encodes CASSVADRNQPQHF.